This T cell receptor (beta chain) was captured in a study of identical twins. TCRdb independently ran MiXCR on the 5' RACE reads; one entry per CDR3 protein. The table shows roughly 720,000 distinct CDR3 sequences, with roughly 20% occurring only once. Germline-derived CDR1 and CDR2 are SQVTM and ANQGSEA. This CDR3 comprises 11 residues. V was trimmed by 6 bases and J by 7 bases, leaving 12 bases between them. The sample also formed part of further work on T cells expressing NK-cell markers.

The chain recombines TRBV29-1 with TRBJ1-1; no clear D. This TCR was sampled from a woman aged 18-35 years in good health. Input material: PBMCs. The CDR3 coding sequence is TGCAGCGTGGGTTATAGTGGTGAAGCTTTCTTT. Translating gives CSVGYSGEAFF. Variable domain in full (rest from reference TRBV29-1 and TRBJ1-1): SAVISQKPSRDICQRGTSLTIQCQVDSQVTMMFWYRQQPGQSLTLIATANQGSEATYESGFVIDKFPISRPNLTFSTLTVSNMSPEDSSIYLCSVGYSGEAFFGQGTRLTVV.